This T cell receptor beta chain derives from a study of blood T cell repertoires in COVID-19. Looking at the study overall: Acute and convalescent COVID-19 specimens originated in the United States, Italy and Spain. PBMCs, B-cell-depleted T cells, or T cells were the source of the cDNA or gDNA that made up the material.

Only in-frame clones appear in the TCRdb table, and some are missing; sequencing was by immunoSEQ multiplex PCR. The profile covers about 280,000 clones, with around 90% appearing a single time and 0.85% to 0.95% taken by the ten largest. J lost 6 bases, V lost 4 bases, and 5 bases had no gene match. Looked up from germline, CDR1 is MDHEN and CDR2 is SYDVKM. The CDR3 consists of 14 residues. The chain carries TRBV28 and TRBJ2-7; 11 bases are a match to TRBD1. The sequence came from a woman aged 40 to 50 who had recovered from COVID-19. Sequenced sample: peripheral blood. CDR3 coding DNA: TGTGCCAGCAGTTCCCTGGACAGGGGGCTCGAGCAGTACTTC. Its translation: CASSSLDRGLEQYF.